A single sample is the source of the 19 T cell receptor beta chains below, sequenced in a study of blood T cell repertoires in COVID-19. Method: immunoSEQ multiplex PCR; TCRdb's copy keeps in-frame clones and lacks some. The sample records roughly 220,000 clones, around 82% being singletons. Specimen: peripheral blood. The receptors come from a woman aged 30 to 39 who had recovered from COVID-19.

DNA for the CDR3: TGTGCCAGCAGGGACTCGCCATCCTACGAGCAGTACTTC. Translation gives CASRDSPSYEQYF. This sequence joins TRBV11-2 and TRBJ2-7; a possible D gene is TRBD2 (5 bases). V gave up 6 bases and J gave up 1 base, with 10 bases separating them. This CDR3 has 13 residues. The germline V gene encodes CDR1 SGHAT and CDR2 FQNNGV. The full variable domain, in which reference TRBV11-2 and TRBJ2-7 provide the parts outside the CDR3, is EAGVAQSPRYKIIEKRQSVAFWCNPISGHATLYWYQQILGQGPKLLIQFQNNGVVDDSQLPKDRFSAERLKGVDSTLKIQPAKLEDSAVYLCASRDSPSYEQYFGPGTRLTVT.

This rearrangement joins TRBV5-1 to TRBJ2-2; D perhaps matches TRBD2 (6 bases). Germline assignment: CDR1 SGHRS and CDR2 YFSETQ. Trimming left V 4 bases short and J 5 bases short, with 12 bases between. The CDR3 is made up of 14 amino acids. The CDR3 region has the DNA TGCGCCAGCAGCCTTAGCGGAAGGACCGGGGAGCTGTTTTTT. Protein: CASSLSGRTGELFF.

This chain joins TRBV5-4 and TRBJ1-1; TRBD1 matches 7 bases. Trimming cost V 4 bases and J 3 bases; bases outside gene matches: 9. There are 15 residues in the CDR3. The germline gives CDR1 SGHNT, CDR2 YYREEE (reference sequence). As DNA, the CDR3 is TGTGCCAGCAGCCGGGGACAGAGTGGGTACACTGAAGCTTTCTTT. Translated: CASSRGQSGYTEAFF.

The chain carries TRBV11-3 and TRBJ2-7; 9 positions agree with TRBD1. The germline CDR1 and CDR2 sequences are SGHNT and YENEEA. The CDR3 covers 14 residues. Losses at the gene ends were 5 bases for V and 6 bases for J; bases not matched to a gene: 8. The DNA for the CDR3 is TGTGCCAGCAGCAGGGGACAGGGAGGTTCCGAGCAGTACTTC. It yields the protein CASSRGQGGSEQYF.

V and J are TRBV5-4 and TRBJ2-2, with 10 nucleotides matching TRBD2. CDR1 is SGHNT, CDR2 YYREEE, per germline (reference sequence). V lost 2 bases, J lost 4 bases, and 11 bases stayed unmatched. The CDR3 runs 18 residues. In nucleotides, the CDR3 is TGTGCCAGCAGCTTCCGCCCAGCGGGAGGGTCGAGCACCGGGGAGCTGTTTTTT. Translated, it gives CASSFRPAGGSSTGELFF.

V usage is TRBV4-1 and J usage is TRBJ2-1; possibly TRBD2 for D (6 bases). Germline assignment: CDR1 MGHRA and CDR2 YSYEKL. Trimming removed 0 bases at V and 0 bases at J, with 9 bases between. CDR3 size: 16 residues. The CDR3 loop is CASSQDQRVSYNEQFF. The CDR3 DNA sequence: TGCGCCAGCAGCCAAGACCAGCGGGTCTCCTACAATGAGCAGTTCTTC.

A single count supports this clone. The germline gene is not matched at one end of the junction; a read error may be the cause. The J gene is TRBJ2-7, the V gene TRBV24-1; 12 bases are a match to TRBD1. The CDR3 loop spans 15 amino acids. Germline CDR1 is KGHDR and CDR2 is SFDVKD. For the CDR3, the DNA is TGTGCCACCAGTGGTTTGGAAGGGACAGGGGGCGGGCAGTACTTC. Amino acids: CATSGLEGTGGGQYF.

CDR3 in DNA: TGTGCCAGCAGCCAAGGATCAGGAATCTATGGCTACACCTTC. This codes for CASSQGSGIYGYTF. J is TRBJ1-2 and V is TRBV14; D gene ambiguous. Germline loops: CDR1 SGHDN, CDR2 FVKESK. The CDR3 sequence is 14 residues long. Trimming stripped 1 base from V and 4 bases from J, with 10 bases between.

The rearrangement uses TRBV18 and TRBJ2-3; TRBD2 aligns across 8 bases. CDR1 and CDR2 (germline): KGHSH, LQKENI. The CDR3 spans 17 residues. The junction had 12 bases not matched to a gene; V was cut back by 2 bases and J by 5 bases. The CDR3 protein is CASSPAGGGPGVDTQYF. The CDR3 nucleotides read TGTGCCAGCTCACCAGCGGGAGGAGGTCCCGGAGTAGATACGCAGTATTTT.

V gene TRBV28 combines with J gene TRBJ2-2, with TRBD1 matching over 8 bases. Germline V CDR1 and CDR2: MDHEN, SYDVKM. V dropped 5 bases and J dropped 1; count of bases not matched to a gene: 12. The CDR3 has 18 residues. CDR3 residues: CASSRLALGTGNTGELFF. CDR3 DNA sequence: TGTGCCAGCAGTCGCCTAGCTCTCGGGACAGGGAACACCGGGGAGCTGTTTTTT. Full variable domain (rest looked up from reference TRBV28 and TRBJ2-2): DVKVTQSSRYLVKRTGEKVFLECVQDMDHENMFWYRQDPGLGLRLIYFSYDVKMKEKGDIPEGYSVSREKKERFSLILESASTNQTSMYLCASSRLALGTGNTGELFFGEGSRLTVL.

CDR3 amino acids: CASSPGLAGGNTGELFF. CDR3 coding DNA: TGTGCCAGCAGCCCAGGACTAGCGGGAGGCAACACCGGGGAGCTGTTTTTT. The chain employs TRBV4-2 and TRBJ2-2, with 14 bases fitting TRBD2. The V gene end was trimmed by 4 bases and the J gene end by 2 bases; junction bases not matched to a gene: 3. This CDR3 contains 17 residues. Germline-derived CDR1 and CDR2 are LGHNA and YNFKEQ.

The V and J genes are TRBV4-2 and TRBJ2-5; 10 bases align to TRBD1. Per the germline V gene, CDR1 is LGHNA and CDR2 is YNFKEQ. V shed 0 bases, J shed 4 bases, and the junction held 5 bases outside the gene matches. This CDR3 region has 16 residues. The CDR3 coding sequence is TGTGCCAGCAGCCAAGAAGGGGACAGGGGAGGAGAGACCCAGTACTTC. Translation: CASSQEGDRGGETQYF.

This chain joins TRBV19 and TRBJ2-3; TRBD1 aligns across 12 bases. The V gene's germline CDR1 is LNHDA and CDR2 SQIVND (reference sequence). V gave up 6 bases and J gave up 3 bases; unmatched junction bases: 7. The CDR3 contains 16 residues. The CDR3 nucleotides read TGTGCCAGTAGCCTAGGGACAGGGGGCTTGACAGATACGCAGTATTTT. It codes for CASSLGTGGLTDTQYF.

This clone has just a few counts. The V call is TRBV29-1, the J call TRBJ2-5; D is perhaps TRBD1 (5 bases). The CDR3 loop spans 15 amino acids. V was cut by 2 bases and J by 1 base, with 14 bases left in between. CDR1 is SQVTM, CDR2 ANQGSEA, per germline. CDR3 coding DNA: TGCAGCGTTGAATCCAGGGTGATCCCCCAAGAGACCCAGTACTTC. Protein sequence: CSVESRVIPQETQYF. The whole variable domain, remainder taken from reference TRBV29-1 and TRBJ2-5, is SAVISQKPSRDICQRGTSLTIQCQVDSQVTMMFWYRQQPGQSLTLIATANQGSEATYESGFVIDKFPISRPNLTFSTLTVSNMSPEDSSIYLCSVESRVIPQETQYFGPGTRLLVL.

The chain recombines TRBV25-1 with TRBJ2-2; no definite D call. Germline CDR1 and CDR2: MGHDK and SYGVNS. CDR3 size: 13 residues. Trimming stripped 4 bases from V and 2 bases from J, with 5 bases between. CDR3 DNA: TGTGCCAGCAGTGCCCTAAACACCGGGGAGCTGTTTTTT. Translating it yields CASSALNTGELFF. Using reference TRBV25-1 and TRBJ2-2 for the parts outside the CDR3, the full variable domain is EADIYQTPRYLVIGTGKKITLECSQTMGHDKMYWYQQDPGMELHLIHYSYGVNSTEKGDLSSESTVSRIRTEHFPLTLESARPSHTSQYLCASSALNTGELFFGEGSRLTVL.

CDR3 sequence: CASSILAGRGNTEAFF. Written as DNA, the CDR3 is TGTGCCAGTAGTATCTTGGCAGGGCGAGGGAACACTGAAGCTTTCTTT. The chain employs TRBV19 and TRBJ1-1; D perhaps matches TRBD1 (5 bases). Germline V lookup: CDR1 LNHDA, CDR2 SQIVND (reference sequence). The CDR3 has 16 amino acids. Trimming removed 3 bases at V and 1 base at J, with 15 bases between.

The V call is TRBV5-1, the J call TRBJ1-6; no clear D gene. The length of the CDR3 is 13 residues. From germline, CDR1 is SGHRS and CDR2 YFSETQ. The V gene lost 0 bases and the J gene lost 9 bases, with 7 bases spanning the gap. The CDR3 DNA is TGCGCCAGCAGCTTGGCGGGGAGTTCACCCCTCCACTTT. As protein: CASSLAGSSPLHF.

The genes are TRBV9 and TRBJ2-1; 7 bases map to TRBD2. V lost 4 bases and J lost 0; bases outside the gene matches: 7. The germline V gene has CDR1 SGDLS and CDR2 YYNGEE. The CDR3 is 16 residues long. CDR3 residues: CASSPSGTISYNEQFF. The CDR3 DNA is TGTGCCAGCAGCCCAAGCGGGACTATCTCCTACAATGAGCAGTTCTTC.

This clone has a handful of counts. This sample also contains other DNA sequences that code for the same CDR3. V is TRBV7-9 and J is TRBJ1-2, with D possibly TRBD1 on 5 matching bases. Germline loops: CDR1 SEHNR, CDR2 FQNEAQ (reference sequence). Trimming shortened V by 5 bases and J by 4 bases, and 11 bases separated the two germline ends. The CDR3 has 13 residues. CDR3 residues: CASSLGGSYGYTF. CDR3 in DNA: TGTGCCAGCAGCCTCGGGGGGAGCTATGGCTACACCTTC.